These T cell receptor beta chains were read from a single sample in a study of B cell selection in AIRE deficiency. Produced via immunoSEQ multiplex PCR; TCRdb's table is partial and in-frame only. The data hold about 25,000 clones, with roughly 96% observed a single time. The sequenced sample consisted of conventional CD4+ T cells sorted from PBMCs. These receptors all stem from a human donor with AIRE deficiency. CDR3s include the opening cysteine and the closing phenylalanine or tryptophan. The D gene is left open where the match is weak. Expanded clones get a size class; other rows say once, few or many, or leave the size out.

>TRBV4-3|-|TRBJ2-4|-
TGCGCCAGCAGCCTTGAAGGAGTGAGAAACATTCAGTACTTC
CASSLEGVRNIQYF
>TRBV28|-|TRBJ2-7|-
TGTGCCAGCAGCTCCGGGACGGTGGAGCAGTACTTC
CASSSGTVEQYF
>TRBV6-4|-|TRBJ1-1|once
TGTGCCAGCAGCCGGGACGGGGGCACTGAAGCTTTCTTT
CASSRDGGTEAFF
>TRBV9|-|TRBJ2-7|few
TGTGCCAGCAGCGTAGGAATGGGAACCTCTTACGAGCAGTACTTC
CASSVGMGTSYEQYF
>TRBV7-2|-|TRBJ1-6|-
TGTGCCAGCAGCTTAGCGTTCGCAGGGAGGGTTTCACCCCTCCACTTT
CASSLAFAGRVSPLHF
>TRBV30|-|TRBJ2-3|-
TGTGCCTGGAGTGTCGGTAGTGTGGAAGATACGCAGTATTTT
CAWSVGSVEDTQYF
>TRBV28|-|TRBJ2-1|-
TGTGCCAGCAGCCCCCCCCAGTTCTTC
CASSPPQFF
>TRBV7-2|-|TRBJ2-7|-
TGTGCCAGCAGCCCTAACCCATACGAGCAGTACTTC
CASSPNPYEQYF
>TRBV4-3|-|TRBJ2-1|-
TGCGCCAGCAGCCAAGAACCCCTCCCAACACACAATGAGCAGTTCTTC
CASSQEPLPTHNEQFF
>TRBV4-3|-|TRBJ2-7|-
TGCGCCAGCAGCCAACGGCACGGGAATCCCTCTTACGAGCAGTACTTC
CASSQRHGNPSYEQYF
>TRBV5-4|TRBD2|TRBJ2-3|-
TGTGCCAGCAGCTTGGCTAAGGGAGGGCCGAGCACAGATACGCAGTATTTT
CASSLAKGGPSTDTQYF
>TRBV7-9|TRBD2|TRBJ2-2|-
TGTGCCAGCAGCTTTCTAGCGGGAAGCCTTCTAAACACCGGGGAGCTGTTTTTT
CASSFLAGSLLNTGELFF